A single sample is the source of the 27 T cell receptor beta chains below, sequenced in a study of control samples from healthy donors and cancer patients. The assay was immunoSEQ multiplex PCR, and TCRdb's table has in-frame clones only and misses some. Counted here are 75,000 to 90,000 clones, more than 75% occurring once; the ten biggest clones make up around 2.1%. Source material: blood. These receptors originate from a woman aged 40-49 years in good health.

This clone was counted a single time. The rearrangement uses TRBV7-2 and TRBJ1-5; 9 nucleotides line up with TRBD1. This CDR3 comprises 14 residues. V gave up 5 bases and J gave up 5 bases; unmatched junction bases: 4. Germline V gene data show CDR1 as SGHTA and CDR2 as FQGNSA. CDR3 coding DNA: TGTGCCAGCAGCCCCAGACAGGGGGATCAGCCCCAGCATTTT. As protein: CASSPRQGDQPQHF.

For the CDR3, the DNA is TGCGCCAGCAGCTTGGTGGGACAGGGGGCCTTTGGAAACACCATATATTTT. It codes for CASSLVGQGAFGNTIYF. The genes are TRBV5-1 and TRBJ1-3, with TRBD1 matching 12 bases. Trimming at V came to 0 bases and at J to 3 bases, leaving 4 bases not matched to a gene. Germline V gives CDR1 SGHRS, CDR2 YFSETQ. The CDR3 is 17 amino acids.

J is TRBJ2-4 and V is TRBV6-2 or TRBV6-3; TRBD2 agrees at 10 bases. V was clipped by 5 bases and J by 0 bases; unmatched bases: 10. CDR3 size: 18 residues. Germline CDR1 is MNHEY and CDR2 is SVGEGT. The CDR3 is CASSVNSGGTVAKNIQYF. CDR3 sequence (DNA): TGTGCCAGCAGTGTGAATAGCGGGGGGACGGTAGCCAAAAACATTCAGTACTTC.

The J gene is TRBJ2-7, the V gene TRBV5-1; D tentatively reads TRBD1 or TRBD2 (5 bases each). The germline V and J ends were trimmed by 7 bases and 3 bases, with 11 bases remaining between them. The CDR3 consists of 12 residues. Germline CDR1 reads SGHRS; CDR2 reads YFSETQ. The CDR3 region has the DNA TGCGCCAGCGGCCGGGGCGACTACGAGCAGTACTTC. Protein product: CASGRGDYEQYF.

This rearrangement joins TRBV5-8 to TRBJ1-2, with 11 bases identical to TRBD1. CDR1 SGHTS and CDR2 YDEGEE come from the germline V gene. The J segment lost 8 bases and the V segment lost 0 bases, leaving 6 bases of the junction unmatched. This CDR3 has 15 amino acids. The CDR3 region has the DNA TGTGCCAGCAGCTTGGCTGGACAGGGGGCAAGAGGCTACACCTTC. Translating it yields CASSLAGQGARGYTF.

For the CDR3, the DNA is TGTGCCAGCAGTGATTACGGGGGCACAGATACGCAGTATTTT. This sequence encodes CASSDYGGTDTQYF. The J gene is TRBJ2-3, the V gene TRBV6-1; D perhaps matches TRBD2 (5 bases). CDR1 and CDR2 from the germline V gene are MNHNS and SASEGT. This CDR3 region has 14 residues. V was clipped by 3 bases and J by 1 base, with 8 bases between them.

Notes on this clone: Other nucleotide sequences in the sample specify the same CDR3. The chain uses TRBV5-6 and TRBJ1-1; D perhaps matches TRBD1 (6 bases). This CDR3 is 14 amino acids long. The V end was cut by 1 base, the J end by 4 bases, with 11 bases between. Germline CDR1 and CDR2: SGHDT and YYEEEE. CDR3 sequence reads: CASSLQGLGTEAFF. In nucleotides, the CDR3 is TGTGCCAGCAGCTTGCAGGGGCTGGGCACTGAAGCTTTCTTT.

The gene calls are TRBV25-1 and TRBJ2-3; 8 nucleotides align to TRBD2. V lost 6 bases and J lost 6; bases outside the gene matches: 14. The CDR3 is 16 amino acids. Germline V gene lookup returns CDR1 MGHDK and CDR2 SYGVNS. Here the CDR3 DNA reads TGTGCCAGCAGCCCCCCCAGCGGGGGCGCGTTTGATACGCAGTATTTT. Its protein product is CASSPPSGGAFDTQYF. The entire variable domain, with the rest obtained from reference TRBV25-1 and TRBJ2-3, is as follows: EADIYQTPRYLVIGTGKKITLECSQTMGHDKMYWYQQDPGMELHLIHYSYGVNSTEKGDLSSESTVSRIRTEHFPLTLESARPSHTSQYLCASSPPSGGAFDTQYFGPGTRLTVL.

The chain employs TRBV5-1 and TRBJ1-1, with unresolved D. Trimming stripped 5 bases from V and 7 bases from J, with 15 bases between. The CDR3 runs 13 residues. The germline V gene has CDR1 SGHRS and CDR2 YFSETQ. The DNA of the CDR3 is TGCGCCAGCAGTCAAGCTGGAAAGGTTGAAGCTTTCTTT. It is translated as CASSQAGKVEAFF.

The chain carries TRBV5-1 and TRBJ1-1; D is perhaps TRBD1 (6 bases). From germline, CDR1 is SGHRS and CDR2 YFSETQ. V was clipped by 4 bases and J by 1 base, with 8 bases between them. The CDR3 loop spans 13 amino acids. The CDR3 is CASSQGQNTEAFF. Written as DNA, the CDR3 is TGCGCCAGCAGCCAGGGACAGAACACTGAAGCTTTCTTT.

This chain joins TRBV10-3 and TRBJ2-7; 9 bases are shared with TRBD1. The germline V gene has CDR1 ENHRY and CDR2 SYGVKD. This CDR3 spans 14 amino acids. Trimming at V came to 3 bases and at J to 5 bases, leaving 5 bases not matched to a gene. DNA of the CDR3: TGTGCCATCAGTGAAGGACAGGGGCTCGACGAGCAGTACTTC. Translating it yields CAISEGQGLDEQYF.

Notes on this clone: Additional DNA sequences in this sample encode the identical CDR3. V usage is TRBV5-1 and J usage is TRBJ2-7; perhaps TRBD2 as D (6 bases). Per the germline V gene, CDR1 is SGHRS and CDR2 is YFSETQ. The CDR3 length is 14 residues. Trimming took off 0 bases at V and 2 bases at J, with 9 bases between the two ends. CDR3 sequence: CASSLGSGAYEQYF. For the CDR3, the DNA is TGCGCCAGCAGCTTGGGCTCGGGGGCCTACGAGCAGTACTTC.

The chain is built from TRBV7-9 and TRBJ1-4, with TRBD1 identical over 8 bases. Germline assignment: CDR1 SEHNR and CDR2 FQNEAQ (reference sequence). This CDR3 is built from 14 residues. V shed 3 bases, J shed 7 bases, and the junction held 4 bases outside the gene matches. This CDR3 reads CASSFGQGGEKLFF. The CDR3 DNA follows: TGTGCCAGCAGCTTCGGACAGGGAGGTGAAAAACTGTTTTTT.

The chain links TRBV6-5 to TRBJ1-4, with 10 bases lining up with TRBD1. Germline CDR1 is MNHEY and CDR2 is SVGAGI. There are 14 residues in the CDR3. V was clipped by 8 bases and J by 1 base; unmatched bases: 1. The CDR3 here is CASWDRGTNEKLFF. In nucleotides, the CDR3 is TGTGCCAGCTGGGACAGGGGAACTAATGAAAAACTGTTTTTT.

The chain combines TRBV10-3 with TRBJ1-5; the match to TRBD1 covers 9 bases. Germline V gene data show CDR1 as ENHRY and CDR2 as SYGVKD. Losses at the gene ends were 10 bases for V and 6 bases for J; bases not matched to a gene: 10. The CDR3 contains 14 residues. In DNA form, the CDR3 reads TGTGCCACGCGAGGGGACAGGGATGTTCAGCCCCAGCATTTT. Translation: CATRGDRDVQPQHF.

The V call is TRBV2, the J call TRBJ1-1; the D is unclear. V shed 5 bases and J shed 2 bases, with 9 bases lying between them. Germline V CDR1 and CDR2: SNHLY, FYNNEI. This CDR3 contains 13 residues. This CDR3 reads CASSPYTNTEAFF. CDR3 DNA: TGTGCCAGCAGTCCCTACACCAACACTGAAGCTTTCTTT.

The genes are TRBV2 and TRBJ1-2, with D possibly matching TRBD1 (5 bases). The germline V gene has CDR1 SNHLY and CDR2 FYNNEI. Trimming stripped 2 bases from V and 3 bases from J, with 10 bases between. The CDR3 totals 14 residues. The CDR3 region is CASSETRRDYGYTF. CDR3 coding DNA: TGTGCCAGCAGTGAAACCCGCAGGGACTATGGCTACACCTTC.

The rearrangement uses TRBV29-1 and TRBJ2-3; 8 bases align to TRBD2. The V segment lost 5 bases and the J segment 8 bases; nucleotides outside the gene matches: 9. This CDR3 has 13 amino acids. Germline-derived CDR1 and CDR2 are SQVTM and ANQGSEA. CDR3 nucleotide sequence: TGCAGCGTTCCGGAGAGCGGGGGTACTACGCAGTATTTT. Protein sequence: CSVPESGGTTQYF.

This rearrangement joins TRBV16 to TRBJ1-1; D is ambiguous. Germline CDR1 KGHSY, CDR2 FQNENV. The CDR3 contains 14 residues. V gave up 6 bases and J gave up 4 bases, with 15 bases separating them. As DNA, the CDR3 is TGTGCCAGCAGACGTTGGGGTCTAGGCACTGAAGCTTTCTTT. Amino acid sequence: CASRRWGLGTEAFF.

This chain links TRBV9 with TRBJ1-1; TRBD1 aligns across 7 bases. CDR3 length equals 15 residues. Germline values: CDR1 SGDLS, CDR2 YYNGEE. Trimming at V came to 3 bases and at J to 1 base, leaving 6 bases not matched to a gene. The DNA of the CDR3 is TGTGCCAGCAGCGCCGGGGACAGACCGAACACTGAAGCTTTCTTT. It yields the protein CASSAGDRPNTEAFF.

This chain connects TRBV5-1 to TRBJ2-2; D is unresolved. V was cut by 1 base and J by 1 base, with 5 bases left in between. The CDR3 spans 14 residues. Germline V lookup: CDR1 SGHRS, CDR2 YFSETQ. This CDR3 reads CASSLSGNTGELFF. CDR3 coding DNA: TGCGCCAGCAGCTTGAGTGGGAACACCGGGGAGCTGTTTTTT.

The gene calls are TRBV24-1 and TRBJ2-2; no clear D gene. The CDR3 has 13 residues. Germline V lookup: CDR1 KGHDR, CDR2 SFDVKD. Trimming cost V 5 bases and J 6 bases, with 9 bases left between them. The CDR3 reads CATSAPSSGELFF. DNA for the CDR3: TGTGCCACCAGTGCTCCCTCCTCCGGGGAGCTGTTTTTT.

This clone appeared a single time. The chain has TRBV30 and TRBJ2-2; TRBD1 or TRBD2 may be the D gene (6 bases each). The CDR3 length is 15 residues. V gave up 2 bases and J gave up 4 bases, with 14 bases separating them. The V gene's germline CDR1 is GTSNPN and CDR2 SVGIG (reference sequence). CDR3 amino acids: CAWSTSGGTTGELFF. CDR3 nucleotide sequence: TGTGCCTGGAGTACCTCCGGGGGCACCACCGGGGAGCTGTTTTTT.

This chain connects TRBV18 to TRBJ2-7; 7 bases fit TRBD1. The germline gives CDR1 KGHSH, CDR2 LQKENI. CDR3 length: 15 amino acids. V lost 3 bases, J lost 3 bases, and 8 bases stayed unmatched. CDR3 protein: CASSPDRDKFYEQYF. DNA of the CDR3: TGTGCCAGCTCACCTGACAGGGACAAATTCTACGAGCAGTACTTC.

The chain joins TRBV13 to TRBJ2-1; 7 bases map to TRBD2. This CDR3 comprises 14 residues. Trimming at V came to 2 bases and at J to 4 bases, leaving 2 bases not matched to a gene. Germline loops: CDR1 PRHDT, CDR2 FYEKMQ (reference sequence). As DNA, the CDR3 is TGTGCCAGCAGCTTATGGACTAGGTACAATGAGCAGTTCTTC. Its protein product is CASSLWTRYNEQFF.

This clone has only one observation. The rearrangement joins TRBV10-3 to TRBJ1-1; D might be TRBD1 (5 bases). The CDR3 is 12 residues long. V was trimmed by 6 bases and J by 5 bases, leaving 10 bases between them. CDR1 and CDR2 from the germline V gene are ENHRY and SYGVKD. This chain's CDR3 is CAISVRGTEAFF. The CDR3 nucleotides read TGTGCCATCAGCGTCCGGGGGACTGAAGCTTTCTTT.

V is TRBV7-2 and J is TRBJ2-1, with D hard to call. V lost 2 bases and J 1 base, leaving 12 bases between the germline ends. Germline CDR1 reads SGHTA; CDR2 reads FQGNSA. The CDR3 has 16 amino acids. This CDR3 is CASSLSERPSYNEQFF. Written as DNA, the CDR3 is TGTGCCAGCAGCTTAAGCGAGAGGCCGTCCTACAATGAGCAGTTCTTC.